A selection of T cell receptor beta chains follows, all from one sample in a study of a mutant IDH1 vaccine in newly diagnosed glioma. Some clones are missing from TCRdb's copy, which holds only in-frame ones; the method was immunoSEQ multiplex PCR. This repertoire shows about 51,000 clones, roughly 78% found once; its top ten account for roughly 4.8%. Their target antigens are unknown. Material: PBMCs, obtained from a glioma patient whose treatment included an IDH1 peptide vaccine. The origin of the receptors is a man aged 50-60 years with glioma. CDR3s include the opening cysteine and the closing phenylalanine or tryptophan. A D gene is named only where the DNA matches it firmly. Clone size appears in some rows only: once, few, many, or a class for an expanded clone.

v_call	j_call	clone_size	d_call	cdr3_aa	cdr3_nt
TRBV30	TRBJ1-2	-	-	CAWTVSPQSYGYTF	TGTGCCTGGACCGTGTCCCCACAGTCCTATGGCTACACCTTC
TRBV30	TRBJ2-1	-	-	CAWSVRGESKFF	TGTGCCTGGAGTGTACGGGGAGAGAGCAAGTTCTTC
TRBV6-1	TRBJ2-5	-	TRBD2	CASTPGGGIPTQYF	TGTGCCAGCACCCCCGGCGGGGGGATTCCAACCCAGTACTTC
TRBV4-1	TRBJ1-2	-	-	CASSQESQTGYTF	TGCGCCAGCAGCCAAGAATCTCAGACCGGCTACACCTTC
TRBV5-6	TRBJ2-5	-	-	CASSRPGVQETQYF	TGTGCCAGCAGCCGGCCGGGAGTCCAAGAGACCCAGTACTTC
TRBV11-2	TRBJ2-1	-	-	CASSLARVGDEQFF	TGTGCCAGCAGCTTAGCTAGGGTTGGCGATGAGCAGTTCTTC
TRBV18	TRBJ1-1	-	-	CASSPEGWGGVNTEAFF	TGTGCCAGCTCACCGGAGGGTTGGGGGGGCGTGAACACTGAAGCTTTCTTT
TRBV30	TRBJ2-7	-	TRBD1	CACRGQATTYEQYF	TGTGCCTGTAGAGGACAGGCTACCACCTACGAGCAGTACTTC
TRBV4-1	TRBJ2-2	-	-	CASSPRGDRNTGELFF	TGCGCCAGCAGCCCGCGGGGGGACAGGAACACCGGGGAGCTGTTTTTT
TRBV5-1	TRBJ1-4	medium-sized	TRBD1	CASSLYGTGGNEKLFF	TGCGCCAGCAGCTTGTACGGGACAGGGGGAAATGAAAAACTGTTTTTT
TRBV7-2	TRBJ2-1	-	-	CASSPNRARGEQFF	TGTGCCAGCAGCCCAAACAGGGCGAGGGGTGAGCAGTTCTTC
TRBV2	TRBJ2-2	-	TRBD1	CASRGTGGVGGELFF	TGTGCCAGCAGGGGGACAGGGGGCGTGGGCGGGGAGCTGTTTTTT
TRBV5-3	TRBJ1-1	few	-	CARSFRDLNTEAFF	TGTGCCAGAAGCTTTAGAGACCTGAACACTGAAGCTTTCTTT
TRBV2	TRBJ1-2	-	-	CASSNYGYTF	TGTGCCAGCAGTAACTATGGCTACACCTTC
TRBV20-1	TRBJ1-2	-	-	CSARQPYGYTF	TGCAGTGCTCGACAGCCCTATGGCTACACCTTC
TRBV18	TRBJ1-1	once	TRBD1	CASSPGQGNTEAFF	TGTGCCAGCTCACCCGGACAGGGGAACACTGAAGCTTTCTTT